This entry lists 11 T cell receptor beta chains sequenced from one sample in a study of blood T cell repertoires in COVID-19. Measured with immunoSEQ multiplex PCR; TCRdb has only the in-frame clones, and not every one. The top ten hold 3% to 4.5% of the sample, which has hundreds of thousands of clones, less than 85% seen once. Sequencing input: peripheral blood. These receptors came from a woman over 75 with acute or convalescent COVID-19.

This chain uses TRBV6-1 with TRBJ1-2; TRBD1 is a possible D gene (5 bases). Trimming removed 2 bases at V and 6 bases at J, with 13 bases between. CDR1 and CDR2 from the germline V gene are MNHNS and SASEGT. The CDR3 runs 14 residues. The CDR3 here is CASSERGTFHGYTF. CDR3 sequence (DNA): TGTGCCAGCAGTGAAAGGGGAACGTTTCATGGCTACACCTTC.

V usage is TRBV19 and J usage is TRBJ2-2, with TRBD1 matching 8 bases. Looked up from germline, CDR1 is LNHDA and CDR2 is SQIVND (reference sequence). This CDR3 has 16 amino acids. J lost 4 bases, V lost 5 bases, and 9 bases had no gene match. The CDR3 DNA is TGTGCCAGTAGTTCAGGGACAGGAGGTCTCACCGGGGAGCTGTTTTTT. It translates to CASSSGTGGLTGELFF.

This chain joins TRBV5-4 and TRBJ1-4, with D hard to call. Germline CDR1 is SGHNT and CDR2 is YYREEE (reference sequence). This CDR3 region has 15 residues. V was shortened by 1 base and J by 8 bases, with 15 bases between the two germline ends. CDR3: CASSLPGSLGEKLFF. CDR3 nucleotides: TGTGCCAGCAGCTTGCCGGGATCCTTAGGGGAAAAACTGTTTTTT.

V gene TRBV3-1 (or the pseudogene TRBV3-2) combines with J gene TRBJ1-2, with D perhaps TRBD1 (6 bases). Germline-derived CDR1 and CDR2 are LGHDT and YNNKEL (reference sequence). Between the trimmed V and J ends, which lost 2 bases and 2 bases, there was a span of 9 bases. This CDR3 has 14 amino acids. CDR3 DNA: TGTGCCAGCAGCCAATGGGACACCAACTATGGCTACACCTTC. The encoded protein is CASSQWDTNYGYTF.

The chain is built from TRBV9 and TRBJ1-4; D is undetermined. Looked up from germline, CDR1 is SGDLS and CDR2 is YYNGEE. The CDR3 contains 15 residues. V lost 0 bases, J lost 1 base, and 7 bases lay in between. The CDR3 sequence: CASSVAGGTNEKLFF. The DNA of the CDR3 is TGTGCCAGCAGCGTAGCGGGTGGAACTAATGAAAAACTGTTTTTT. The full variable domain, completed using reference TRBV9 and TRBJ1-4, is DSGVTQTPKHLITATGQRVTLRCSPRSGDLSVYWYQQSLDQGLQFLIQYYNGEERAKGNILERFSAQQFPDLHSELNLSSLELGDSALYFCASSVAGGTNEKLFFGSGTQLSVL.

CDR3 in DNA: TGTGCCAGCAGTCGTCTAGCGGGGGAACAAGAGACCCAGTACTTC. The encoded protein is CASSRLAGEQETQYF. The V and J genes are TRBV28 and TRBJ2-5; 10 nucleotides match TRBD2. With V trimmed by 5 bases and J by 2 bases, 5 bases remained unmatched. This CDR3 has 15 amino acids. The V gene's germline CDR1 is MDHEN and CDR2 SYDVKM.

DNA of the CDR3: TGCGCCAGCAGCGAGGGACAGGGGAATCAGCCCCAGCATTTT. It translates to CASSEGQGNQPQHF. The J gene is TRBJ1-5, the V gene TRBV5-1; 10 bases agree with TRBD1. V trimming: 4 bases; J trimming: 4 bases; junction bases outside the gene matches: 2. Germline V gives CDR1 SGHRS, CDR2 YFSETQ. CDR3 length: 14 residues.

Concerning this clone itself: A much larger clone differs by one base, so this may be a read error. The same CDR3 can be traced to other DNA sequences in this sample. This chain links TRBV15 with TRBJ1-2, with D hard to call. Germline lookup yields CDR1 LNHNV and CDR2 YYDKDF (reference sequence). The ends were cut back, 0 bases at V and 6 bases at J, with 8 bases in the middle. This CDR3 has 13 amino acids. In DNA form, the CDR3 reads TGTGCCACCAGCAGAGAAGAGGGCGATGGCTACACCTTC. Translation: CATSREEGDGYTF.

This chain uses TRBV11-2 with TRBJ2-1; TRBD2 is a possible D gene (6 bases). The V end was cut by 4 bases, the J end by 5 bases, with 9 bases between. CDR3 length: 13 residues. CDR1 and CDR2 (germline): SGHAT, FQNNGV. CDR3 in DNA: TGTGCCAGCAGCTCGCGACTAGACAATGAGCAGTTCTTC. This gives the protein CASSSRLDNEQFF. Complete variable domain (other parts from reference TRBV11-2 and TRBJ2-1): EAGVAQSPRYKIIEKRQSVAFWCNPISGHATLYWYQQILGQGPKLLIQFQNNGVVDDSQLPKDRFSAERLKGVDSTLKIQPAKLEDSAVYLCASSSRLDNEQFFGPGTRLTVL.

V and J are TRBV10-3 and TRBJ2-1, with 8 bases aligning to TRBD2. Germline V CDR1 and CDR2: ENHRY, SYGVKD. CDR3 length equals 15 residues. J lost 4 bases, V lost 1 base, and 3 bases had no gene match. In DNA form, the CDR3 reads TGTGCCATCAGTGAGTATACTAGCGGTTACAATGAGCAGTTCTTC. It codes for CAISEYTSGYNEQFF.

This clone was recorded a few times. This sequence joins TRBV4-2 and TRBJ1-5; D not certain. V lost 4 bases to trimming and J lost 4 bases, with 8 bases between them. The CDR3 loop spans 13 amino acids. Germline CDR1 reads LGHNA; CDR2 reads YNFKEQ. CDR3 DNA sequence: TGTGCCAGCAGCCGCGAACAGAATCAGCCCCAGCATTTT. This encodes CASSREQNQPQHF.